These 27 T cell receptor beta chains originate from one sample sequenced in a study of identical twins. TCRdb re-analysed the 5' RACE reads in MiXCR, keeping a single row per CDR3 protein. This table holds 690,000 or so distinct CDR3 sequences, under 9% found once. The same sample was also used in a study of yellow fever vaccine responses in identical twins.

The material sequenced was PBMCs. These receptors were collected from a woman aged 18-29 years in good health.

The chain has TRBV20-1 and TRBJ2-1; TRBD2 might be the D (6 bases). Trimming shortened V by 4 bases and J by 4 bases, and 17 bases separated the two germline ends. There are 15 residues in the CDR3. Germline V lookup: CDR1 DFQATT, CDR2 SNEGSKA (reference sequence). This chain's CDR3 is CSANKLGGAYNEQFF. As DNA, the CDR3 is TGCAGTGCTAACAAACTAGGAGGGGCATACAATGAGCAGTTCTTC.

The gene calls are TRBV7-9 and TRBJ2-1; 8 bases map to TRBD2. Germline V gene data show CDR1 as SEHNR and CDR2 as FQNEAQ (reference sequence). V shed 8 bases and J 4 bases; nucleotides not matched to a gene: 10. The CDR3 has 15 residues. In DNA, the CDR3 is TGTGCCAGCGGCCCCTCGGGGGGGGCATACAATGAGCAGTTCTTC. Its protein is CASGPSGGAYNEQFF. The full variable domain, completed using reference TRBV7-9 and TRBJ2-1, is DTGVSQNPRHKITKRGQNVTFRCDPISEHNRLYWYRQTLGQGPEFLTYFQNEAQLEKSRLLSDRFSAERPKGSFSTLEIQRTEQGDSAMYLCASGPSGGAYNEQFFGPGTRLTVL.

The sample holds one count of this clonotype. V and J are TRBV5-1 and TRBJ2-7; the D is unclear. Germline assignment: CDR1 SGHRS and CDR2 YFSETQ. Between the trimmed V and J ends, which lost 4 bases and 5 bases, there was a span of 10 bases. CDR3 length: 12 residues. CDR3 region: CASSPVQDEQYF. As DNA, the CDR3 is TGCGCCAGCAGCCCGGTGCAGGACGAGCAGTACTTC.

This clonotype has only a few counts. This chain connects TRBV27 to TRBJ2-1; 10 bases map to TRBD2. The length of the CDR3 is 19 residues. Unmatched junction bases numbered 13, after V lost 5 bases and J lost 0 bases. Germline values: CDR1 MNHEY, CDR2 SMNVEV (reference sequence). The chain's CDR3 is CASSPRASGSGGSYNEQFF. Written as DNA, the CDR3 is TGTGCCAGCAGTCCCCGGGCTAGCGGGAGCGGGGGCTCCTACAATGAGCAGTTCTTC.

In this sample, this clonotype turned up many times. The chain employs TRBV7-9 and TRBJ2-1; TRBD1 aligns across 12 bases. Germline assignment: CDR1 SEHNR and CDR2 FQNEAQ (reference sequence). V shed 7 bases, J shed 8 bases, and the junction held 12 bases outside the gene matches. The CDR3 sequence is 16 residues long. The CDR3 nucleotides are TGTGCCAGCATCGACCGGGGACAGGGGGCTTATGATGAGCAGTTCTTC. This codes for CASIDRGQGAYDEQFF.

This clonotype was observed a few times. The genes are TRBV5-1 and TRBJ2-1; 13 bases line up with TRBD2. Per the germline V gene, CDR1 is SGHRS and CDR2 is YFSETQ. There are 18 residues in the CDR3. The junction had 5 bases not matched to a gene; V was cut back by 2 bases and J by 0 bases. CDR3 DNA: TGCGCCAGCAGCTTAACTAGCGGGGGGGGATTCTCCTACAATGAGCAGTTCTTC. It encodes CASSLTSGGGFSYNEQFF. The complete variable domain, with remaining parts taken from reference TRBV5-1 and TRBJ2-1, reads KAGVTQTPRYLIKTRGQQVTLSCSPISGHRSVSWYQQTPGQGLQFLFEYFSETQRNKGNFPGRFSGRQFSNSRSEMNVSTLELGDSALYLCASSLTSGGGFSYNEQFFGPGTRLTVL.

J is TRBJ2-2 and V is TRBV6-2 or TRBV6-3, with D perhaps given as TRBD1 or TRBD2 (5 bases each). The CDR3 is made up of 16 amino acids. The germline gives CDR1 MNHEY, CDR2 SVGEGT. V lost 5 bases to trimming and J lost 0 bases, with 13 bases between them. CDR3 nucleotides: TGTGCCAGCAGTATTGGAATGGGGGCGAACACCGGGGAGCTGTTTTTT. It is translated as CASSIGMGANTGELFF.

In this sample, this clonotype turned up a few times. V is TRBV11-2 and J is TRBJ2-7; D remains unclear. Germline V gives CDR1 SGHAT, CDR2 FQNNGV. Trimming removed 5 bases from V and 1 base from J, with 18 bases in between. This CDR3 contains 16 residues. The DNA of the CDR3 is TGTGCCAGCAGCGGATCCGTGGTTGGGCCATCCTACGAGCAGTACTTC. Its protein is CASSGSVVGPSYEQYF.

This clonotype was counted a few times. This rearrangement joins TRBV10-3 to TRBJ2-7, with D maybe TRBD1 (5 bases). This CDR3 is 12 amino acids long. V dropped 3 bases and J dropped 6 bases, with 9 bases sitting between them. Germline CDR1 ENHRY, CDR2 SYGVKD. CDR3 nucleotides: TGTGCCATCAGTGAAGGACAACCCGAGCAGTACTTC. This translates into CAISEGQPEQYF.

In DNA form, the CDR3 reads TGCGCCAGCAGCATAGGACAGGGCTACACTGAAGCTTTCTTT. Protein: CASSIGQGYTEAFF. The rearrangement joins TRBV10-1 to TRBJ1-1; TRBD1 agrees at 8 bases. The V and J ends lost 6 bases and 3 bases, in that order; junction bases with no gene match: 6. The germline gives CDR1 WNHNN, CDR2 SYGVQD (reference sequence). The CDR3 contains 14 residues.

This clonotype has just a few counts. The chain has TRBV20-1 and TRBJ2-3; D remains ambiguous. This CDR3 spans 11 amino acids. The germline V and J ends were trimmed by 3 bases and 10 bases, with 11 bases remaining between them. Germline assignment: CDR1 DFQATT and CDR2 SNEGSKA (reference sequence). The CDR3 region is CSASSSVAQYF. CDR3 coding DNA: TGCAGTGCTAGTAGTTCAGTCGCGCAGTATTTT.

The chain is built from TRBV5-8 and TRBJ2-7; 8 bases align to TRBD2. Germline assignment: CDR1 SGHTS and CDR2 YDEGEE. Trimming cost V 4 bases and J 7 bases; bases outside gene matches: 10. The CDR3 spans 14 residues. The CDR3 protein is CASSPREDVGEQYF. The CDR3 DNA sequence: TGTGCCAGCAGCCCGCGGGAGGATGTGGGGGAGCAGTACTTC.

This clonotype was counted at least ten times. This chain connects TRBV7-9 to TRBJ2-2, with D perhaps matching TRBD2 (6 bases). This CDR3 is 13 amino acids long. V was shortened by 6 bases and J by 6 bases, with 11 bases between the two germline ends. The germline V gene has CDR1 SEHNR and CDR2 FQNEAQ (reference sequence). DNA of the CDR3: TGTGCCAGCAGTCCCGGGAGTGCCGGGGAGCTGTTTTTT. It is translated as CASSPGSAGELFF.

This clonotype turned up a few times. V gene TRBV6-5 combines with J gene TRBJ2-1, with 8 bases matching TRBD2. V dropped 0 bases and J dropped 0; count of bases not matched to a gene: 7. Germline lookup yields CDR1 MNHEY and CDR2 SVGAGI. The CDR3 loop spans 18 amino acids. DNA of the CDR3: TGTGCCAGCAGTTACTCGATAGCGGGGTCAAGCTCCTACAATGAGCAGTTCTTC. It codes for CASSYSIAGSSSYNEQFF.

V is TRBV7-9 and J is TRBJ2-3; 11 bases agree with TRBD2. This CDR3 region has 15 residues. Germline V gene sequence: CDR1 SEHNR, CDR2 FQNEAQ (reference sequence). J was trimmed by 5 bases and V by 8 bases; bases with no gene match: 9. CDR3 DNA: TGTGCCAGCGGTACTATAGCGGGGGGGCTAGATACGCAGTATTTT. Protein sequence: CASGTIAGGLDTQYF. Drawing the rest from reference TRBV7-9 and TRBJ2-3, the complete variable domain is DTGVSQNPRHKITKRGQNVTFRCDPISEHNRLYWYRQTLGQGPEFLTYFQNEAQLEKSRLLSDRFSAERPKGSFSTLEIQRTEQGDSAMYLCASGTIAGGLDTQYFGPGTRLTVL.

This clonotype occurred a few times. V usage is TRBV4-1 and J usage is TRBJ2-3; a weak D match, TRBD2 (6 bases). Germline V CDR1 and CDR2: MGHRA, YSYEKL. The CDR3 covers 14 residues. V lost 8 bases, J lost 0 bases, and 12 bases lay in between. The CDR3 region is CASHSSESTDTQYF. The CDR3 coding sequence is TGCGCCAGCCACTCTAGCGAAAGCACAGATACGCAGTATTTT.

The table lists this clonotype with a few counts. V gene TRBV4-1 combines with J gene TRBJ2-5; TRBD2 matches at 12 bases. CDR1 is MGHRA and CDR2 is YSYEKL in the germline V gene. The junction had 14 bases not matched to a gene; V was cut back by 1 base and J by 2 bases. The CDR3 extends over 20 amino acids. The CDR3 coding sequence is TGCGCCAGCAGCCAAGCCCTAGTGGCTAGCGGGAGGGTTTGGCAAGAGACCCAGTACTTC. Protein: CASSQALVASGRVWQETQYF.

At least ten counts were recorded for this clonotype. J is TRBJ2-3 and V is TRBV5-5, with a tentative D call TRBD2 (5 bases). The CDR3 has 15 amino acids. The germline V and J ends were trimmed by 4 bases and 0 bases, with 12 bases remaining between them. Germline V gene lookup returns CDR1 SGHKS and CDR2 YYEKEE (reference sequence). CDR3 residues: CASSRDYSSTDTQYF. The CDR3 coding sequence is TGTGCCAGCAGCCGAGACTATTCTAGCACAGATACGCAGTATTTT.

This clonotype has just a few counts. The rearrangement joins TRBV7-6 to TRBJ1-1, with 7 bases that match TRBD1. CDR1 and CDR2 from the germline V gene are SGHVS and FNYEAQ. The CDR3 consists of 17 residues. Trimming removed 1 base from V and 4 bases from J; junction bases left unmatched: 12. CDR3 in DNA: TGTGCCAGCAGCTTAGGGTTCACAGGGGCGTCGGTCACTGAAGCTTTCTTT. Its translation: CASSLGFTGASVTEAFF.

This clonotype was observed many times. This chain links TRBV5-5 with TRBJ2-7, with D hard to call. Germline CDR1 is SGHKS and CDR2 is YYEKEE (reference sequence). V gave up 2 bases and J gave up 0 bases, with 6 bases separating them. The CDR3 has 13 amino acids. The CDR3 loop is CASSLYSSYEQYF. The CDR3 DNA reads as TGTGCCAGCAGCTTATACAGCTCCTACGAGCAGTACTTC.

A few counts support this clonotype. The rearrangement links TRBV3-1 to TRBJ2-7; maybe TRBD2 (6 bases). The CDR3 is 14 amino acids. Germline CDR1 LGHDT, CDR2 YNNKEL (reference sequence). V was trimmed by 4 bases and J by 5 bases, leaving 15 bases between them. The CDR3 loop reads CASSLTGEPDEQYF. In DNA, the CDR3 is TGTGCCAGCAGCCTCACGGGAGAGCCAGACGAGCAGTACTTC.

This clonotype was counted a few times. V usage is TRBV20-1 and J usage is TRBJ2-1, with D perhaps TRBD2 (7 bases). The CDR3 totals 17 residues. V lost 5 bases and J lost 2, with 22 bases in between. CDR1 is DFQATT and CDR2 is SNEGSKA in the germline V gene (reference sequence). Here the CDR3 DNA reads TGCAGTGCTGAGGGATTAGCTAGGGGGGGGGCCTACAATGAGCAGTTCTTC. It yields the protein CSAEGLARGGAYNEQFF.

This clonotype was detected only a few times. The chain is built from TRBV5-8 and TRBJ2-3; D call uncertain. There are 12 residues in the CDR3. Germline V gene sequence: CDR1 SGHTS, CDR2 YDEGEE. V was clipped by 4 bases and J by 4 bases, with 7 bases between them. The CDR3 here is CASSRESDTQYF. DNA for the CDR3: TGTGCCAGCAGCCGAGAATCAGATACGCAGTATTTT.

This clonotype was picked up many times. This sequence joins TRBV7-2 and TRBJ2-7, with a possible D match to TRBD1 (5 bases). V was pared by 1 base and J by 6 bases, with 7 bases between. The CDR3 spans 12 residues. CDR1 is SGHTA and CDR2 is FQGNSA in the germline V gene. Here the CDR3 reads CASSLEGIEQYF. CDR3 DNA sequence: TGTGCCAGCAGCTTAGAGGGGATCGAGCAGTACTTC.

This clonotype was seen at least ten times. The chain employs TRBV25-1 and TRBJ2-3; TRBD2 matches at 9 bases. This CDR3 comprises 17 residues. Trimming took 2 bases from V and 6 from J; bases not matched to a gene: 12. The V gene's germline CDR1 is MGHDK and CDR2 SYGVNS. The CDR3 reads CASSEPPRRGGGDTQYF. CDR3 bases: TGTGCCAGCAGTGAACCACCCCGGCGGGGGGGCGGGGATACGCAGTATTTT. Full variable domain (rest looked up from reference TRBV25-1 and TRBJ2-3): EADIYQTPRYLVIGTGKKITLECSQTMGHDKMYWYQQDPGMELHLIHYSYGVNSTEKGDLSSESTVSRIRTEHFPLTLESARPSHTSQYLCASSEPPRRGGGDTQYFGPGTRLTVL.

This rearrangement joins TRBV12-3 or TRBV12-4 to TRBJ2-2; 11 bases align to TRBD2. This CDR3 region has 15 residues. The V and J ends lost 6 bases and 11 bases, in that order; junction bases with no gene match: 11. The DNA for the CDR3 is TGTGCCAGCAGCCTGCTCGGGACTAGCGGTAACGAGCTGTTTTTT. Amino acids: CASSLLGTSGNELFF.

This sequence joins TRBV20-1 and TRBJ1-3, with a weak D call TRBD1 (5 bases). There are 15 residues in the CDR3. Germline assignment: CDR1 DFQATT and CDR2 SNEGSKA (reference sequence). V lost 5 bases and J 2 bases, leaving 16 bases between the germline ends. The CDR3 loop is CSAAMTAGPGNTIYF. The CDR3 DNA is TGCAGTGCTGCTATGACAGCAGGCCCTGGAAACACCATATATTTT.